The T cell receptor (beta chain) under discussion was sequenced for a study of blood T cell repertoires in COVID-19. Turning to the study itself: The cDNA or gDNA used as material had been derived from T cells, B-cell-depleted T cells, or PBMCs.

Trimming at V came to 10 bases and at J to 4 bases, leaving 10 bases not matched to a gene. This CDR3 contains 14 residues. CDR1 is MNHEY and CDR2 is SVGAGI in the germline V gene. A COVID-19 case was met by exposed participants within 2 weeks before study entry. Per the original data handling: Estimation of nucleated cell counts was performed using reference gene primer amplification. Here immunoSEQ multiplex PCR was the method, and the copy in TCRdb shows in-frame clones only, minus some. The D gene and trimming were derived from the DNA, and the V and J assignments and clone size from that table. The top ten hold approximately 15% of the sample, which has roughly 180,000 clones, 60% to 80% seen once.

This receptor was obtained from a man between 60 and 75 years old who had been exposed to COVID-19. The gene calls are TRBV6-5 and TRBJ1-2; TRBD1 matches at 9 bases. Input material: PBMCs or T cells enriched from blood (not recorded which). CDR3 nucleotide sequence: TGTGCCACCAACTTACAGGGGGCAGGCTATGGCTACACCTTC. Translation gives CATNLQGAGYGYTF.